The 17 T cell receptor beta chains below were found in one sample sequenced in a study of blood T cell repertoires in COVID-19. Profiling relied on immunoSEQ multiplex PCR, and the TCRdb table lists in-frame clones only, not all of them. The sample has some 50,000 clones; 87% are singletons. The source material was peripheral blood. The receptors were gathered from a human donor in a cohort sampled during active COVID-19.

The rearrangement links TRBV21-1 to TRBJ2-7; no check of the table's D call, TRBD2, against the DNA was made. TRBV21-1 is labeled a pseudogene. The CDR3 length is 14 residues. The CDR3 region is CASSKERGPGEQYF. In DNA form, the CDR3 reads TGTGCCAGCAGCAAGGAGCGGGGTCCTGGCGAGCAGTACTTC.

V and J are TRBV19 and TRBJ2-6; 11 bases line up with TRBD1. CDR1 is LNHDA and CDR2 is SQIVND in the germline V gene (reference sequence). The CDR3 is 16 residues long. The V and J ends lost 9 bases and 4 bases, in that order; junction bases with no gene match: 8. CDR3 loop: CASGQGAFSGANVLTF. CDR3 nucleotide sequence: TGTGCCAGCGGACAGGGGGCCTTCTCCGGGGCCAACGTCCTGACTTTC.

This clone showed up just once. This chain joins TRBV7-2 and TRBJ2-2; D is perhaps TRBD1 (6 bases). V was pared by 3 bases and J by 7 bases, with 9 bases between. CDR1 is SGHTA and CDR2 is FQGNSA in the germline V gene. CDR3 size: 13 residues. The DNA of the CDR3 is TGTGCCAGCAGCTTTAGAGGGGGCGGGGAGCTGTTTTTT. Translating gives CASSFRGGGELFF.

The J gene is TRBJ2-7, the V gene TRBV10-2, with a weak D call TRBD2 (6 bases). There are 14 residues in the CDR3. CDR1 is WSHSY, CDR2 SAAADI, per germline. Trimming stripped 2 bases from V and 2 bases from J, with 10 bases between. The CDR3 nucleotides read TGCGCCAGCAGTGAGAGGAGGGACCCCTACGAGCAGTACTTC. Amino acid sequence: CASSERRDPYEQYF.

J is TRBJ1-2 and V is TRBV9, with 9 bases that match TRBD1. Per the germline V gene, CDR1 is SGDLS and CDR2 is YYNGEE. This CDR3 contains 13 residues. J lost 8 bases, V lost 3 bases, and 5 bases had no gene match. As DNA, the CDR3 is TGTGCCAGCAGCGGTGGGACAGGGTGGGGCTACACCTTC. Translating it yields CASSGGTGWGYTF. Supplemented by reference TRBV9 and TRBJ1-2, the full variable domain reads DSGVTQTPKHLITATGQRVTLRCSPRSGDLSVYWYQQSLDQGLQFLIQYYNGEERAKGNILERFSAQQFPDLHSELNLSSLELGDSALYFCASSGGTGWGYTFGSGTRLTVV.

The V call is TRBV11-2, the J call TRBJ2-7; TRBD2 is a possible D gene (6 bases). V lost 5 bases and J lost 3, with 14 bases in between. The germline V gene encodes CDR1 SGHAT and CDR2 FQNNGV. The CDR3 runs to 14 residues. The CDR3 DNA follows: TGTGCCAGCAGCCTCGGGGGAGGCGGCTACGAGCAGTACTTC. Residues: CASSLGGGGYEQYF.

V is TRBV5-6 and J is TRBJ1-5; 8 bases align to TRBD1. V lost 2 bases to trimming and J lost 0 bases; unmatched junction nucleotides: 10. Germline loops: CDR1 SGHDT, CDR2 YYEEEE. The CDR3 has 18 residues. This CDR3 is CASSFGQGGRASNQPQHF. The CDR3 nucleotides are TGTGCCAGCAGCTTCGGACAGGGTGGGAGGGCTAGCAATCAGCCCCAGCATTTT. The complete variable domain, with remaining parts taken from reference TRBV5-6 and TRBJ1-5, reads DAGVTQSPTHLIKTRGQQVTLRCSPKSGHDTVSWYQQALGQGPQFIFQYYEEEERQRGNFPDRFSGHQFPNYSSELNVNALLLGDSALYLCASSFGQGGRASNQPQHFGDGTRLSIL.

This sequence joins TRBV4-1 and TRBJ1-2, with 9 bases matching TRBD1. Trimming cost V 2 bases and J 4 bases; bases outside gene matches: 5. CDR3 size: 15 residues. CDR1 MGHRA and CDR2 YSYEKL come from the germline V gene. Here the CDR3 reads CASSQTGTGTYGYTF. The CDR3 DNA reads TGCGCCAGCAGCCAAACAGGGACAGGGACCTATGGCTACACCTTC.

This clone showed up just once. This chain connects TRBV5-6 to TRBJ1-6; D may be TRBD1 (5 bases). The germline V gene has CDR1 SGHDT and CDR2 YYEEEE. The V end lost 0 bases, the J end lost 5 bases, and 6 bases lay between the germline ends. This CDR3 has 14 amino acids. CDR3 loop: CASSLGQNNSPLHF. The CDR3 DNA follows: TGTGCCAGCAGCTTGGGACAGAATAATTCACCCCTCCACTTT.

The V call is TRBV25-1, the J call TRBJ1-2, with 7 nucleotides matching TRBD1. This CDR3 has 11 residues. V was clipped by 6 bases and J by 8 bases; unmatched bases: 3. Germline V lookup: CDR1 MGHDK, CDR2 SYGVNS. For the CDR3, the DNA is TGTGCCAGCAGAACAGGGGTGGGCTACACCTTC. Translated: CASRTGVGYTF.

This clone was seen only once. The V gene is TRBV21-1, the J gene TRBJ1-2. TRBV21-1 is shown as a pseudogene. This CDR3 comprises 14 residues. As DNA, the CDR3 is TGTGCCAGCAGCCGCGGGGAGGTAAGAGGGGGCTACACCTTC. It codes for CASSRGEVRGGYTF.

This chain links TRBV3-1 (or the pseudogene TRBV3-2) with TRBJ1-2; D might be TRBD1 (6 bases). In germline, CDR1 is LGHDT, CDR2 YNNKEL (reference sequence). Trimming cost V 1 base and J 8 bases, with 14 bases left between them. The CDR3 totals 14 residues. The CDR3 nucleotides read TGTGCCAGCAGCCAAGCGATACAGGGCGGAGGCTACACCTTC. This codes for CASSQAIQGGGYTF.

The chain joins TRBV5-1 to TRBJ2-3; 11 bases align to TRBD2. CDR1 is SGHRS and CDR2 is YFSETQ in the germline V gene. The ends lost 4 bases at V and 2 bases at J; junction bases unmatched: 9. There are 17 residues in the CDR3. The CDR3 reads CASSTELAGGNTDTQYF. The DNA of the CDR3 is TGCGCCAGCAGCACGGAGCTAGCGGGGGGAAACACAGATACGCAGTATTTT.

In its sample, this clone was seen a few times. The chain joins TRBV9 to TRBJ1-3; the D gene is possibly TRBD1 (6 bases). The CDR3 runs 14 residues. V dropped 4 bases and J dropped 0 bases, with 8 bases sitting between them. The V gene's germline CDR1 is SGDLS and CDR2 YYNGEE. Here the CDR3 DNA reads TGTGCCAGCAGCCGGACAGACTCTGGAAACACCATATATTTT. Translation: CASSRTDSGNTIYF.

In this sample, this clone turned up once. DNA of the CDR3: TGTGCCAGCAGCTTAGCGGAATACAATGAGCAGTTCTTC. It is translated as CASSLAEYNEQFF. The rearrangement links TRBV27 to TRBJ2-1; D might be TRBD2 (6 bases). The germline V and J ends were trimmed by 6 bases and 4 bases, with 10 bases remaining between them. The germline V gene encodes CDR1 MNHEY and CDR2 SMNVEV (reference sequence). The CDR3 length is 13 residues.

The chain has TRBV30 and TRBJ2-7; the D gene is possibly TRBD2 (5 bases). Germline assignment: CDR1 GTSNPN and CDR2 SVGIG (reference sequence). V was clipped by 1 base and J by 6 bases, with 7 bases between them. This CDR3 is 11 amino acids long. The CDR3 DNA is TGTGCCTGGAGTGCGAGGGCCGAGCAGTACTTC. This translates into CAWSARAEQYF.

In regard to this clone: This may be a read error, as it is one base from a much larger clone. The genes are TRBV7-2 and TRBJ1-5; D ambiguous. V was trimmed by 1 base and J by 7 bases, leaving 14 bases between them. The CDR3 is 15 amino acids. CDR1 is SGHTA and CDR2 is FQGNSA in the germline V gene. This CDR3 reads CTSSLGYGFSQPQHF. The DNA of the CDR3 is TGTACCAGCAGCTTAGGGTACGGGTTCAGCCAGCCCCAGCATTTT.